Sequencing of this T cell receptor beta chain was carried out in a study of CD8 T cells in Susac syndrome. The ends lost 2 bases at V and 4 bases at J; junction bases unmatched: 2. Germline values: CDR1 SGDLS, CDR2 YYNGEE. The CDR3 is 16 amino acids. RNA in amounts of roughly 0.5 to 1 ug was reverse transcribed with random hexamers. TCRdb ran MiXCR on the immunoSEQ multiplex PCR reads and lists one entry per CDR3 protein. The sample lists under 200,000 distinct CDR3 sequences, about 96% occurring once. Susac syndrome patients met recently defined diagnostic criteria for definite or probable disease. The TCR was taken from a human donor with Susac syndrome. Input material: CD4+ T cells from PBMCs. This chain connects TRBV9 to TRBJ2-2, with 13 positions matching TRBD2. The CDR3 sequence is CASSVTSGRGTGELFF. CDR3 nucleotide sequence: TGTGCCAGCAGCGTTACTAGCGGGAGGGGCACCGGGGAGCTGTTTTTT. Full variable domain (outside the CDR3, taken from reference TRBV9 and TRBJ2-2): DSGVTQTPKHLITATGQRVTLRCSPRSGDLSVYWYQQSLDQGLQFLIQYYNGEERAKGNILERFSAQQFPDLHSELNLSSLELGDSALYFCASSVTSGRGTGELFFGEGSRLTVL.